The sequence of this T cell receptor (beta chain) was determined in a study of naive and memory T cell subsets. Study-wide findings and caveats: This RNA-based method may be sensitive to activation-related transcript changes.

This clonotype was seen ten or more times. Its antigen is currently unknown. Treatment meaning: skin biopsy from PPD injection site in Mantoux-positive individual. TCR cDNA received a 3' ligated oligonucleotide that carried a UMI. Four PCR rounds used nested alpha and beta constant region primers plus the SP2 primer. Via MiXCR, TCRdb re-called the UMI-ligation and nested PCR reads, giving one row per CDR3 protein. The repertoire holds under 25,000 distinct CDR3 sequences, with 5.5% to 7.5% as singletons. CDR1 is MGHRA and CDR2 is YSYEKL in the germline V gene. This CDR3 is 15 amino acids long. The V and J ends lost 5 bases and 2 bases respectively, with 15 bases between them.

The V gene is TRBV4-1, the J gene TRBJ2-5, with D perhaps TRBD1 (5 bases). The sample in question was skin, obtained from a tuberculin skin test site. The TCR sequence derives from an adult in good health. The CDR3 here is CASSSNRNMQETQYF. CDR3 coding DNA: TGCGCCAGCAGCTCAAACAGGAATATGCAAGAGACCCAGTACTTC.